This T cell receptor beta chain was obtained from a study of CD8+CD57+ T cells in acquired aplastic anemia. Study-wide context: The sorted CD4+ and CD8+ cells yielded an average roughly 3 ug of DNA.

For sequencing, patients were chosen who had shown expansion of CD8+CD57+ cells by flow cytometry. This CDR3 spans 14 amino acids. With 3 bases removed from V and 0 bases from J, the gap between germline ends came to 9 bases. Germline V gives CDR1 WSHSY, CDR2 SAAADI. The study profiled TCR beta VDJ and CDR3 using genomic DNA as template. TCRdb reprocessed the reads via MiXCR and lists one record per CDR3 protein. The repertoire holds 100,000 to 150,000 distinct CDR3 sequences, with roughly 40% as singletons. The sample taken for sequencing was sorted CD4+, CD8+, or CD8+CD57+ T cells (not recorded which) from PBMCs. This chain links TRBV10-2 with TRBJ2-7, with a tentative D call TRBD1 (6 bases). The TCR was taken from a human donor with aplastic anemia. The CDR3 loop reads CASSETGYSYEQYF. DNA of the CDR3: TGCGCCAGCAGTGAAACAGGGTACTCCTACGAGCAGTACTTC.